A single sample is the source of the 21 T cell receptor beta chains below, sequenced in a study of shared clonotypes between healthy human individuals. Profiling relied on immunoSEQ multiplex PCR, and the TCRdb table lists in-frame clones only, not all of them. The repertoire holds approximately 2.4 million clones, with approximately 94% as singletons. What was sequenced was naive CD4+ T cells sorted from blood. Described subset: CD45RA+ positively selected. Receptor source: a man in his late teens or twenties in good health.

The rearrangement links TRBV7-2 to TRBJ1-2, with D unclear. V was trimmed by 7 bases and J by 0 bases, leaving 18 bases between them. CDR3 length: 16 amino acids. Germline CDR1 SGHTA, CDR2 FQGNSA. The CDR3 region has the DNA TGTGCCAGCACCCTCGCCCCGGGGAGTCCTAACTATGGCTACACCTTC. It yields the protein CASTLAPGSPNYGYTF.

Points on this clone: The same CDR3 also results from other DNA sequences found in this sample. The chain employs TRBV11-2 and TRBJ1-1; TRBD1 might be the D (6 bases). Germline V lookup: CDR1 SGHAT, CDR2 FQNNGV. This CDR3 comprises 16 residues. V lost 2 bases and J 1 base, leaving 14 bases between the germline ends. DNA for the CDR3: TGTGCCAGCAGCTTAACCGGCGGCAGGGGGAACACTGAAGCTTTCTTT. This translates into CASSLTGGRGNTEAFF.

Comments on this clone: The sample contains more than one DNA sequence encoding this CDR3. For the CDR3, the DNA is TGCGCCAGCAGCTTGGCCTCGGGGGGACAAGAGACCCAGTACTTC. Protein product: CASSLASGGQETQYF. The chain joins TRBV5-1 to TRBJ2-5; 7 positions agree with TRBD2. CDR1 and CDR2 (germline): SGHRS, YFSETQ. The CDR3 length is 15 residues. V lost 0 bases, J lost 2 bases, and 4 bases stayed unmatched.

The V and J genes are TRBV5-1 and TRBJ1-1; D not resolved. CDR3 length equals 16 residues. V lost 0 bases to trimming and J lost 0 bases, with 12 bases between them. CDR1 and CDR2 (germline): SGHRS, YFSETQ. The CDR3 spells CASSLGGLVMNTEAFF. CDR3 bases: TGCGCCAGCAGCTTGGGTGGATTGGTTATGAACACTGAAGCTTTCTTT. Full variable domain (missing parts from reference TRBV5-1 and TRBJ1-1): KAGVTQTPRYLIKTRGQQVTLSCSPISGHRSVSWYQQTPGQGLQFLFEYFSETQRNKGNFPGRFSGRQFSNSRSEMNVSTLELGDSALYLCASSLGGLVMNTEAFFGQGTRLTVV.

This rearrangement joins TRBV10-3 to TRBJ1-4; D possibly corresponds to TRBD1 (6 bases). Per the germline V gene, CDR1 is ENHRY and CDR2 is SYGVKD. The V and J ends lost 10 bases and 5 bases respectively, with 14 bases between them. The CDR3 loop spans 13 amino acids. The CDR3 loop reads CATKDSRNEKLFF. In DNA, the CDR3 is TGTGCCACAAAGGACAGTAGAAATGAAAAACTGTTTTTT.

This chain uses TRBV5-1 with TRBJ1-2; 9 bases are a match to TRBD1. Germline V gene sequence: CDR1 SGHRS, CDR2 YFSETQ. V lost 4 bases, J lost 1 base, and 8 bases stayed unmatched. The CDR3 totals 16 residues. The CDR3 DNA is TGCGCCAGCAGCCAATCCGGGACAGGGCTTAACTATGGCTACACCTTC. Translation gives CASSQSGTGLNYGYTF.

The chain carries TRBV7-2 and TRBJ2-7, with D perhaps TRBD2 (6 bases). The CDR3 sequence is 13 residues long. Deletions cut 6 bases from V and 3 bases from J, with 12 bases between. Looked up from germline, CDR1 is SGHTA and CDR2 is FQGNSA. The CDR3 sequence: CASRSAGVYEQYF. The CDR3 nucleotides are TGTGCCAGCAGATCAGCGGGTGTCTACGAGCAGTACTTC.

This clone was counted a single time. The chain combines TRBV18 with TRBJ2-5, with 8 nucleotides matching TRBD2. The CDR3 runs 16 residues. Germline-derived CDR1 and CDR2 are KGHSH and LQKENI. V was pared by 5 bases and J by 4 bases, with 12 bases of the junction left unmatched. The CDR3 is CASSSTRAGVRETQYF. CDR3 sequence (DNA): TGTGCCAGCTCATCTACACGAGCGGGAGTCAGAGAGACCCAGTACTTC.

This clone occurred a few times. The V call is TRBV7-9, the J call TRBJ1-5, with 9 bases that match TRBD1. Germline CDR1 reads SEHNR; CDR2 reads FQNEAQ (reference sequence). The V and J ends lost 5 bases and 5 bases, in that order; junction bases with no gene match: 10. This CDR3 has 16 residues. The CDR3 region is CASSMAGTGRDQPQHF. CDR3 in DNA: TGTGCCAGCAGCATGGCCGGGACAGGGAGGGATCAGCCCCAGCATTTT.

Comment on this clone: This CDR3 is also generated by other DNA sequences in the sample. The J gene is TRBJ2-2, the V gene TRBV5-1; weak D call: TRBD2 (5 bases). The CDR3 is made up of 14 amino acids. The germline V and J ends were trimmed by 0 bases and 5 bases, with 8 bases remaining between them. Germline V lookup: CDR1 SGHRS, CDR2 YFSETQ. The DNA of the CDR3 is TGCGCCAGCAGCTTGGAAAGAGGGACCGGGGAGCTGTTTTTT. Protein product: CASSLERGTGELFF.

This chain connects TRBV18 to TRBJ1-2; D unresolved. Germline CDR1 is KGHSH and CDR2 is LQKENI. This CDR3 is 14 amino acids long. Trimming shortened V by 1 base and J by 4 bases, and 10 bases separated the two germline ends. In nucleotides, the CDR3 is TGTGCCAGCTCACCACGGGCGGGATTCTATGGCTACACCTTC. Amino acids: CASSPRAGFYGYTF.

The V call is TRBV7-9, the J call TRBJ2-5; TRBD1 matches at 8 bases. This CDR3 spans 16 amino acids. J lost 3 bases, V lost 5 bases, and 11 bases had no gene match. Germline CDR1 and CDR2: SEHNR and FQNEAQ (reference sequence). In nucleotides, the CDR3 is TGTGCCAGCAGCCCCGGGGACAGGTTTATGGAAGAGACCCAGTACTTC. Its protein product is CASSPGDRFMEETQYF.

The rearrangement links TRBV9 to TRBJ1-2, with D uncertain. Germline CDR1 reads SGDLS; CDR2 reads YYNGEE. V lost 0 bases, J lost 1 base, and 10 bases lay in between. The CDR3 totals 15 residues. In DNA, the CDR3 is TGTGCCAGCAGCGTAGACGCAATCTTTAACTATGGCTACACCTTC. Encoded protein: CASSVDAIFNYGYTF.

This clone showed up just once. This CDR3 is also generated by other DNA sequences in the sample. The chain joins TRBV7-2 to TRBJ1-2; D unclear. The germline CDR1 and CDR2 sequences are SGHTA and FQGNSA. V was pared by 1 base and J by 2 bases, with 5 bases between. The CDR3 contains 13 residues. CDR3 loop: CASSLDGNYGYTF. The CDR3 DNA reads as TGTGCCAGCAGCTTAGACGGGAACTATGGCTACACCTTC.

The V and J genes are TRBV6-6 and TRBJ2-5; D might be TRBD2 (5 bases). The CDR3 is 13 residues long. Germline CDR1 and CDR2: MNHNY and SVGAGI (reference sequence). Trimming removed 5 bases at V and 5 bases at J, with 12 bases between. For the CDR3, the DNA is TGTGCCAGCAGTCCGAGGGCGGAGGAGACCCAGTACTTC. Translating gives CASSPRAEETQYF.

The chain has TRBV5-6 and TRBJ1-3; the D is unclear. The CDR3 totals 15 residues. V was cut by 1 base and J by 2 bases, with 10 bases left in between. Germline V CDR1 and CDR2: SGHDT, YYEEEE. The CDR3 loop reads CASSLLSTTGNTIYF. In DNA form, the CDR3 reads TGTGCCAGCAGCTTGCTCAGTACGACTGGAAACACCATATATTTT.

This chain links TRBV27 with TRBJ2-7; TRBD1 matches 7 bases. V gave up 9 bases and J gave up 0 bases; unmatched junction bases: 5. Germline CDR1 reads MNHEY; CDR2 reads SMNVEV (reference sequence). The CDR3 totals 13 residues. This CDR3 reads CASARGSSYEQYF. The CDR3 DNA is TGTGCCAGTGCCAGGGGGAGCTCCTACGAGCAGTACTTC.

The chain's CDR3 is CASSTTGNGDSPLHF. The CDR3 DNA reads TGTGCCAGTAGTACTACAGGGAACGGTGATTCACCCCTCCACTTT. The chain combines TRBV19 with TRBJ1-6, with D possibly matching TRBD1 (6 bases). From germline, CDR1 is LNHDA and CDR2 SQIVND (reference sequence). The CDR3 is 15 amino acids. The ends were cut back, 4 bases at V and 8 bases at J, with 15 bases in the middle.

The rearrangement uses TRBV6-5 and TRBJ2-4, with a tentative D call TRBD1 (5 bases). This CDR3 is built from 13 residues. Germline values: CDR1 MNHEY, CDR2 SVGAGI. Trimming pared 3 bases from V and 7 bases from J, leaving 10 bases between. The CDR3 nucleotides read TGTGCCAGCAGTTATATAGCAGGGAACATTCAGTACTTC. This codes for CASSYIAGNIQYF.

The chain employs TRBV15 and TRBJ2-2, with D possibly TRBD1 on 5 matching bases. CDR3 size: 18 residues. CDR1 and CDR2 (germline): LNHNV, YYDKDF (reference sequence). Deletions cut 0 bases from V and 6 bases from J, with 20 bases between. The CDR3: CATSRDHLGVYTSGELFF. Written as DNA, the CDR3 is TGTGCCACCAGCAGAGATCATCTAGGGGTATACACCTCCGGGGAGCTGTTTTTT.

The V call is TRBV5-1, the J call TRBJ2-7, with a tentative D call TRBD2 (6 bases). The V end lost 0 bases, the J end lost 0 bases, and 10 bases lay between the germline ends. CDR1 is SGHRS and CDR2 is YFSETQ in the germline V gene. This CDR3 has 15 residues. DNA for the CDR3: TGCGCCAGCAGCTTGGGGCCCGGGGGCTCCTACGAGCAGTACTTC. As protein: CASSLGPGGSYEQYF.